This TCR beta chain came from a study of cytomegalovirus exposure and HLA in healthy donors. V was clipped by 2 bases and J by 5 bases, with 15 bases between them. This CDR3 comprises 15 residues. Germline-derived CDR1 and CDR2 are MNHEY and SVGAGI. A remark on this clone: What it recognizes is unknown.

Study-wide results and caveats: There were 150 to 200 TCR beta chains listed as cytomegalovirus-associated. A later analysis revealed that TCR association rates differed between HLA loci, peaking at DRB1 and bottoming out at HLA-C.

These donors counted as nominally healthy when sampled, but unrecorded immune exposures were likely. 60 Vbeta and 13 Jbeta primers were used in PCR. The data were produced by immunoSEQ multiplex PCR, yet TCRdb's version contains in-frame clones alone and is incomplete. The table lists 130,000 or so clones. V usage is TRBV6-5 and J usage is TRBJ1-1, with D perhaps matching TRBD1 (6 bases). Material for sequencing was PBMCs. The origin of this receptor is a woman aged 55-69 years in good health and CMV-seronegative. The CDR3 DNA follows: TGTGCCAGCAGTTACCTGCGGGGGGCTAAGACTGAAGCTTTCTTT. Protein: CASSYLRGAKTEAFF.